These 10 T cell receptor beta chains originate from one sample sequenced in a study of Ad26.COV2.S vaccination and SARS-CoV-2 variants (dated by TCRdb to the early 2020s). The library was prepared using the immunoSEQ multiplex PCR assay. Entries here come from immuneACCESS through TCRdb and include only in-frame sequences with V and J called. Some clones fail to appear in such tables; in the studies checked, an unresolved V gene covers under half of the shortfall, and the cause of the remainder is unknown. This sample comprises about 680,000 clones, about 89% of them detected only once. Of the sample, approximately 1.5% falls within the top ten clones. This sample's treatment or condition label indicates: around 19 received Ad26.COV2.S at low or high dose, single or two shots; five or six received placebo; per-sample allocation not given. For vaccine and placebo recipients, repertoires were sequenced using samples collected on day 63 after the first injection.

The sample was peripheral blood, taken in a trial of Ad26.COV2.S vaccine versus placebo. The receptor set was obtained from a person aged 18 to 65 who received the Ad26.COV2.S COVID-19 vaccine or a placebo.

V usage is TRBV6-5 and J usage is TRBJ1-4, with a possible D match to TRBD1 (5 bases). V lost 4 bases, J lost 0 bases, and 9 bases lay in between. The CDR3 is 15 amino acids. Per the germline V gene, CDR1 is MNHEY and CDR2 is SVGAGI. The CDR3 here is CASSSSGTTNEKLFF. CDR3 bases: TGTGCCAGCAGTTCATCAGGGACAACTAATGAAAAACTGTTTTTT.

The V and J genes are TRBV27 and TRBJ1-5, with D unresolved. This CDR3 is built from 13 residues. Germline V CDR1 and CDR2: MNHEY, SMNVEV (reference sequence). Trimming shortened V by 4 bases and J by 6 bases, and 10 bases separated the two germline ends. The CDR3 reads CASSSLGRQPQHF. For the CDR3, the DNA is TGTGCCAGCAGTTCTCTCGGGCGTCAGCCCCAGCATTTT.

The chain links TRBV6-1 to TRBJ2-5, with D possibly TRBD1 on 6 matching bases. From germline, CDR1 is MNHNS and CDR2 SASEGT. CDR3 size: 14 residues. Trimming removed 2 bases from V and 2 bases from J, with 9 bases in between. The CDR3 bases are TGTGCCAGCAGTGAACCAGGGGTACAAGAGACCCAGTACTTC. It translates to CASSEPGVQETQYF.

The V call is TRBV11-2, the J call TRBJ2-7, with TRBD2 matching over 14 bases. Germline V gene lookup returns CDR1 SGHAT and CDR2 FQNNGV. The CDR3 has 16 amino acids. V lost 5 bases to trimming and J lost 2 bases; unmatched junction nucleotides: 5. The CDR3, as DNA: TGTGCCAGCAGCCCCGGACTAGCGGGAGGAACCTACGAGCAGTACTTC. Its protein is CASSPGLAGGTYEQYF.

The chain carries TRBV6-2 or TRBV6-3 and TRBJ1-2, with a tentative D call TRBD1 (5 bases). CDR3 size: 14 residues. Germline V gene data show CDR1 as MNHEY and CDR2 as SVGEGT. V gave up 6 bases and J gave up 8 bases, with 19 bases separating them. The chain's CDR3 is CASSDPGLQLGYTF. The CDR3 DNA reads as TGTGCCAGCAGCGATCCGGGACTCCAATTGGGCTACACCTTC.

The chain links TRBV10-1 to TRBJ2-1; no reliable D call. The CDR3 runs to 11 residues. The germline CDR1 and CDR2 sequences are WNHNN and SYGVQD (reference sequence). Between the trimmed V and J ends, which lost 8 bases and 5 bases, there was a span of 7 bases. The CDR3 loop reads CASSRDNEQFF. In nucleotides, the CDR3 is TGCGCCAGCTCCCGGGACAATGAGCAGTTCTTC.

This chain connects TRBV12-3 or TRBV12-4 to TRBJ2-7, with unresolved D. V lost 3 bases, J lost 2 bases, and 8 bases lay in between. This CDR3 comprises 13 residues. The CDR3 DNA reads TGTGCCAGCAGTTTGACGGGTCCCTACGAGCAGTACTTC. This translates into CASSLTGPYEQYF.

The chain employs TRBV7-8 and TRBJ2-3; D gene ambiguous. V lost 2 bases and J 0 bases, leaving 3 bases between the germline ends. This CDR3 spans 13 amino acids. In germline, CDR1 is SGHVS, CDR2 FQNEAQ. The chain's CDR3 is CASSLYSTDTQYF. CDR3 sequence (DNA): TGTGCCAGCAGCTTATACAGCACAGATACGCAGTATTTT. The whole variable domain, filled in from reference TRBV7-8 and TRBJ2-3, reads GAGVSQSPRYKVAKRGQDVALRCDPISGHVSLFWYQQALGQGPEFLTYFQNEAQLDKSGLPSDRFFAERPEGSVSTLKIQRTQQEDSAVYLCASSLYSTDTQYFGPGTRLTVL.

This chain connects TRBV10-2 to TRBJ2-2; TRBD2 agrees at 7 bases. CDR1 and CDR2 from the germline V gene are WSHSY and SAAADI. V lost 7 bases, J lost 1 base, and 9 bases stayed unmatched. The CDR3 covers 16 residues. Here the CDR3 reads CASKEGLAVNTGELFF. CDR3 nucleotide sequence: TGCGCCAGCAAAGAAGGTCTAGCGGTGAACACCGGGGAGCTGTTTTTT.

V usage is TRBV4-1 and J usage is TRBJ2-7; 8 nucleotides match TRBD1. The germline CDR1 and CDR2 sequences are MGHRA and YSYEKL. The CDR3 runs 14 residues. V dropped 1 base and J dropped 4; count of bases not matched to a gene: 3. This chain's CDR3 is CASSQVTGVYEQYF. CDR3 nucleotide sequence: TGCGCCAGCAGCCAAGTGACAGGGGTGTACGAGCAGTACTTC.